The TCR beta chain described here comes from a study of CD8 T cells in Susac syndrome. Study-wide results and caveats: In its TCR sequencing and HLA analysis, the study acknowledged that the number of individuals was relatively small.

Random-hexamer reverse transcription was applied to roughly 0.5 to 1 ug RNA. TCRdb ran MiXCR on the immunoSEQ multiplex PCR reads and lists one entry per CDR3 protein. The sample holds over 150,000 distinct CDR3 sequences, around 93% seen once. This CDR3 region has 19 residues. Trimming took 4 bases from V and 0 from J; bases not matched to a gene: 10. In germline, CDR1 is SGDLS, CDR2 YYNGEE. As regards this clonotype: Its antigen is not known.

CD8+ and CD4+ T cells circulating in blood were sequenced for TCR beta. It was treatment-naive patients with stable or active relapsing-remitting disease who made up the multiple sclerosis controls. The source material was CD4+ T cells from PBMCs. The TCR was taken from a human donor with multiple sclerosis. This chain uses TRBV9 with TRBJ2-3; TRBD2 matches at 14 bases. The CDR3 DNA reads as TGTGCCAGCAGCCCCTCAGGACTAGCGGGGGGTTATAGCACAGATACGCAGTATTTT. This sequence encodes CASSPSGLAGGYSTDTQYF.